This T cell receptor (beta chain) stems from a study of T cells generated in artificial thymic organoids. Across the whole study: Some experiments further sorted thymic T cells to remove CD4 immature single positive or double positive precursors.

CD8+ T cells were enriched with magnetic beads. Sorted CD3+TCRalphabeta+CD8 single positive cells from organoids and thymus were used for RNA. Each sample used 40,000 to 200,000 sorted cells for RNA. Reverse primers in the TRAC or TRBC constant regions drove separate semi-nested PCRs for TCRalpha and TCRbeta. TCRdb reprocessed the 5' RACE reads via MiXCR and lists one record per CDR3 protein. The data hold some 2,500 distinct CDR3 sequences, with about 10% observed a single time. The CDR3 consists of 16 residues. Germline CDR1 is MGHRA and CDR2 is YSYEKL. The V end was cut by 4 bases, the J end by 6 bases, with 18 bases between. Relative to its sample, this clonotype is medium-sized.

This rearrangement joins TRBV4-1 to TRBJ2-2; D is ambiguous. The sequence came from a human donor who gave cord blood stem cells for thymic organoid culture, a cardiac surgery patient who gave postnatal thymus, or a blood donor (not recorded which). Input material: naive CD8+ T cells from the thymus. Subset denoted: CD3+TCRalphabeta+CD8SP T cells; for blood, CD45RO-CCR7+ naive CD8+ T cells. The CDR3 loop reads CASSLHLLGLAGELFF. The CDR3 DNA reads TGCGCCAGCAGCCTCCATTTGTTGGGTTTGGCCGGGGAGCTGTTTTTT.